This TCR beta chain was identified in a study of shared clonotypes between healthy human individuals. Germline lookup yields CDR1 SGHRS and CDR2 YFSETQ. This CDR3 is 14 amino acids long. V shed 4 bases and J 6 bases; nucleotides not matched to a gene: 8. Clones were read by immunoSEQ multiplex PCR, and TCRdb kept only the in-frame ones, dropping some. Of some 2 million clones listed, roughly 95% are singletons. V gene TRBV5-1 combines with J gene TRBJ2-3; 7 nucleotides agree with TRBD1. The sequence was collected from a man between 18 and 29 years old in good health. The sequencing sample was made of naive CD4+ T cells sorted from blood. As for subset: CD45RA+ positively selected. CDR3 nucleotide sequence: TGCGCCAGCAGCCCGACAGGGAACGGGGATACGCAGTATTTT. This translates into CASSPTGNGDTQYF.